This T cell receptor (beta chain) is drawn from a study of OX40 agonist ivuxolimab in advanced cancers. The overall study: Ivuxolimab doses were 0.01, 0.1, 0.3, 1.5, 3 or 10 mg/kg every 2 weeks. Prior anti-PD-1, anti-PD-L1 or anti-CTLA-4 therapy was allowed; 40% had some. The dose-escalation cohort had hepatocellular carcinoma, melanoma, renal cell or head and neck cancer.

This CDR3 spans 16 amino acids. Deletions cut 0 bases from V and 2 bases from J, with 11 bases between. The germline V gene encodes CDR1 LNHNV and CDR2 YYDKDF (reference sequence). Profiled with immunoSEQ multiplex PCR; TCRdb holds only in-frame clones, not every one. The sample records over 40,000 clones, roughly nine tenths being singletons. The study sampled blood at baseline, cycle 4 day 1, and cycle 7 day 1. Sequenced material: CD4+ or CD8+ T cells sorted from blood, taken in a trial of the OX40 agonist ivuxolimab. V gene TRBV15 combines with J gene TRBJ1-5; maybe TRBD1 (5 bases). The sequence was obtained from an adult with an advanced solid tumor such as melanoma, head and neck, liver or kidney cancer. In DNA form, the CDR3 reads TGTGCCACCAGCAGAGATGCGAGGGGTGGCAATCAGCCCCAGCATTTT. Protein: CATSRDARGGNQPQHF.